The sequence of this T cell receptor beta chain was determined in a study of patients and donors after allogeneic stem cell transplantation. MiXCR was run by TCRdb on the RT-PCR reads, yielding one entry per CDR3 protein. This table has over 150,000 distinct CDR3 sequences, over 25% appearing once. This clonotype was observed a few times. This clonotype was sampled from a human donor who was either an allogeneic HSCT recipient or a stem cell or donor lymphocyte infusion donor (not recorded which). It is not recorded whose cells these are; they may come from a transplant donor. Sequencing was performed on blood, either unsorted or a sorted T cell fraction (not recorded which).

CDR3 region: CASSLEGAGYQPQHF. The CDR3 DNA follows: TGTGCCAGCAGCTTAGAAGGCGCAGGCTATCAGCCCCAGCATTTT. The rearrangement joins TRBV7-9 to TRBJ1-5; D not certain. Germline V gene lookup returns CDR1 SEHNR and CDR2 FQNEAQ (reference sequence). With 1 base removed from V and 5 bases from J, the gap between germline ends came to 12 bases. The CDR3 extends over 15 amino acids.